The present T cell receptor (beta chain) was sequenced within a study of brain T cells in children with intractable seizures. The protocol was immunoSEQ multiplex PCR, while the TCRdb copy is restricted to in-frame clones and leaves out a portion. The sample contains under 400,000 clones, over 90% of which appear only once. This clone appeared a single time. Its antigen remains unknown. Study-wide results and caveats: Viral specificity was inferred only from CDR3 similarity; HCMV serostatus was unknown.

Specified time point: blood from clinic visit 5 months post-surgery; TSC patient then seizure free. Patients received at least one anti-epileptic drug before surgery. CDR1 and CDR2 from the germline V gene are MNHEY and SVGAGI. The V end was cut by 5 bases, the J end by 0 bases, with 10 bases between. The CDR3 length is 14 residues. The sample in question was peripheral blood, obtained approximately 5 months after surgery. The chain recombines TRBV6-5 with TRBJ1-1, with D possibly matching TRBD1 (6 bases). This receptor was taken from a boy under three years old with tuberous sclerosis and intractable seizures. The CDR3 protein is CASSRAGVNTEAFF. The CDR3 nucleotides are TGTGCCAGCAGTAGGGCAGGGGTGAACACTGAAGCTTTCTTT.